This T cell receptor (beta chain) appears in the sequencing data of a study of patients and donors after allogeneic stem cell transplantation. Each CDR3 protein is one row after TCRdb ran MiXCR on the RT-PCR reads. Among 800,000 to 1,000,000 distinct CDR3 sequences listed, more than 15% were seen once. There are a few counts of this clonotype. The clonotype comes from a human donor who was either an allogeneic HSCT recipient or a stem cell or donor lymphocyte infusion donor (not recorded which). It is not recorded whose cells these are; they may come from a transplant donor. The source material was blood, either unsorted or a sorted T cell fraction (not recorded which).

The CDR3 DNA reads TGTGCCAGCAGCTTTGTTGCGGGAGGGGGTCGCCGGGCTGAGCAGTTCTTC. Its protein product is CASSFVAGGGRRAEQFF. V and J are TRBV7-2 and TRBJ2-1, with 9 bases fitting TRBD2. CDR1 is SGHTA and CDR2 is FQGNSA in the germline V gene. With V trimmed by 3 bases and J by 9 bases, 15 bases remained unmatched. This CDR3 comprises 17 residues.